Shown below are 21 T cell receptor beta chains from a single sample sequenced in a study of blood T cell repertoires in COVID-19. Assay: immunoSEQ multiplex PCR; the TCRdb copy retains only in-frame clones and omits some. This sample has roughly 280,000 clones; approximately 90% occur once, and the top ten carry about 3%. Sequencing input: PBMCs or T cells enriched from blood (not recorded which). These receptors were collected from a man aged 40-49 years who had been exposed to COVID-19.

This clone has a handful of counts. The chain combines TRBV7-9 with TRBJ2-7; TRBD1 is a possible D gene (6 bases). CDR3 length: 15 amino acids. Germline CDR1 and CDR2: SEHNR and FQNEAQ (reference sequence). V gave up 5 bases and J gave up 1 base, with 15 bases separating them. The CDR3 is CASSPRQVLSYEQYF. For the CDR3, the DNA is TGTGCCAGCAGCCCGAGACAGGTCTTGTCCTACGAGCAGTACTTC.

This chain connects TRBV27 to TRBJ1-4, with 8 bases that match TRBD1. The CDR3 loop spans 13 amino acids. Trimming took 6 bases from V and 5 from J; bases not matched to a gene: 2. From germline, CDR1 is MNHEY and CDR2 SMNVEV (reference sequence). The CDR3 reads CASRDRANEKLFF. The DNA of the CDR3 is TGTGCCAGCAGGGACAGGGCGAATGAAAAACTGTTTTTT.

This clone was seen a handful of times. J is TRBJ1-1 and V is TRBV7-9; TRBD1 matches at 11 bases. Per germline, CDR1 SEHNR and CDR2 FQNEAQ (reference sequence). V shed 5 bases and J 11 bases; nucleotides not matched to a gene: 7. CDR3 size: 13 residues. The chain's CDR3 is CASSTRDRGWAFF. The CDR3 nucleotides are TGTGCCAGCAGCACCAGGGACAGGGGGTGGGCTTTCTTT.

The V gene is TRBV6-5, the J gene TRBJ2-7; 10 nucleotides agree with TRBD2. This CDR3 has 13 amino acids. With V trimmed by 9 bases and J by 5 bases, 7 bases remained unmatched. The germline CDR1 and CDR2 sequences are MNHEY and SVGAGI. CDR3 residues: CASKDGTSDEQYF. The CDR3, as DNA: TGTGCCAGTAAAGACGGGACTAGCGACGAGCAGTACTTC.

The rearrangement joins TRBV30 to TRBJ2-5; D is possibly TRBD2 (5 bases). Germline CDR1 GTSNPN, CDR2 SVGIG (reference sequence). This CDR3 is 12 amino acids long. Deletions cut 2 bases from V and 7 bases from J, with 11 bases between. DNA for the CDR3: TGTGCCTGGAGTCCCGGGATATCGACCCAGTACTTC. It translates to CAWSPGISTQYF.

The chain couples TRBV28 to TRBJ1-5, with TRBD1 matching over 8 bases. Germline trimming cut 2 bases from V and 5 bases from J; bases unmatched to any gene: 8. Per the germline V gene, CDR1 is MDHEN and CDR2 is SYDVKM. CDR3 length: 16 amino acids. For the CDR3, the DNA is TGTGCCAGCAGTTTAGGGGCAGGGGGCGCGTATCAGCCCCAGCATTTT. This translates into CASSLGAGGAYQPQHF.

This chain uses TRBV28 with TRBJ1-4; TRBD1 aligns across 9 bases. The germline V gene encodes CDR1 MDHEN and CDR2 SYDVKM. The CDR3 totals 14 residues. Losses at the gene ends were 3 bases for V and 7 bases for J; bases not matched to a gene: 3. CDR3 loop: CASSFRQGGEKLFF. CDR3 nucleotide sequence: TGTGCCAGCAGTTTTAGACAGGGGGGTGAAAAACTGTTTTTT.

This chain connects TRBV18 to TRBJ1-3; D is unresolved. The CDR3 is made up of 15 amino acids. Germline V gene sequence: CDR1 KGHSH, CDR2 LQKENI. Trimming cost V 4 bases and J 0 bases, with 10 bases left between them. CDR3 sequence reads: CASSLDGNSGNTIYF. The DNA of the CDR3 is TGTGCCAGCTCACTGGACGGGAACTCTGGAAACACCATATATTTT.

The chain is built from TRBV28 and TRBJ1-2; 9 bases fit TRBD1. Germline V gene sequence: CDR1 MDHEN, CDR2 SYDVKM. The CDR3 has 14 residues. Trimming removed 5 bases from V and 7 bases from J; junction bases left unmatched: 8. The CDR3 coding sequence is TGTGCCAGCAGTCTGAGGACAGGGGTTTTTGGCTACACCTTC. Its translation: CASSLRTGVFGYTF.

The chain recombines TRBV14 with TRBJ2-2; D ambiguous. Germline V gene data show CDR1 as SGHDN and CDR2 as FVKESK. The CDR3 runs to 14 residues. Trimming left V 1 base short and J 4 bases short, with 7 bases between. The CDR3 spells CASSQVFPTGELFF. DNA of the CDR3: TGTGCCAGCAGCCAAGTATTCCCCACCGGGGAGCTGTTTTTT.

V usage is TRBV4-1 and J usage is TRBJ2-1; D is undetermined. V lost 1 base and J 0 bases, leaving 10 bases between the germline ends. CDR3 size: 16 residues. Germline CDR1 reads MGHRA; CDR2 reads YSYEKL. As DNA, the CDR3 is TGCGCCAGCAGCCAAGTACGCCCGAGCTCCTACAATGAGCAGTTCTTC. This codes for CASSQVRPSSYNEQFF.

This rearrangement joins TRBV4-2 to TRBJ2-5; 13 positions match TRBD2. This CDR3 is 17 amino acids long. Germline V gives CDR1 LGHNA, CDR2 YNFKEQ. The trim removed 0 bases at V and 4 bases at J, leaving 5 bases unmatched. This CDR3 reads CASSQDGLAGVRETQYF. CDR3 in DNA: TGTGCCAGCAGCCAAGATGGACTAGCGGGAGTGCGAGAGACCCAGTACTTC.

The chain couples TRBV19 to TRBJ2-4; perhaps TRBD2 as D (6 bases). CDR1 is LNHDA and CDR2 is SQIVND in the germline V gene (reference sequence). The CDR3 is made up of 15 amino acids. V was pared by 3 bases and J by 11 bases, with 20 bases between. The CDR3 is CASSIGRGTSDFQYF. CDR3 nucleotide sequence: TGTGCCAGTAGTATCGGACGGGGGACCTCGGATTTTCAGTACTTC.

The CDR3 region has the DNA TGTGCCAGTAGTTGGGGCCAGGGGAATGAAAAACTGTTTTTT. This translates into CASSWGQGNEKLFF. The chain couples TRBV19 to TRBJ1-4; D might be TRBD1 (6 bases). Germline CDR1 reads LNHDA; CDR2 reads SQIVND (reference sequence). The V end lost 5 bases, the J end lost 5 bases, and 12 bases lay between the germline ends. The CDR3 consists of 14 residues.

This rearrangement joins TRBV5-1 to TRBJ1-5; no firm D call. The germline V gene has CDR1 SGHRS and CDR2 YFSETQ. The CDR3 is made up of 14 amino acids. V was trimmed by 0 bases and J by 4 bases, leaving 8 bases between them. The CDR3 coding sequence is TGCGCCAGCAGCTTGGCGGGGAGGAATCAGCCCCAGCATTTT. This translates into CASSLAGRNQPQHF.

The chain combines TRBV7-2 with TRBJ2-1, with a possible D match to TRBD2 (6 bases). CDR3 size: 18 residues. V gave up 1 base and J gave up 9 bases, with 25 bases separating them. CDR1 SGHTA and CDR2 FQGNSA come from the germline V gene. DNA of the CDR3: TGTGCCAGCAGCTTAGACGGGTTCGGCGGGGCTGGGCGGAGTGAGCAGTTCTTC. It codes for CASSLDGFGGAGRSEQFF.

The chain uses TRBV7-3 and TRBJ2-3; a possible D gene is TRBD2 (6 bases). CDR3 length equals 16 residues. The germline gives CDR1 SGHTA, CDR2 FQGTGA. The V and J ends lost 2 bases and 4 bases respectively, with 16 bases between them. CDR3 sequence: CASSLRGTLRADTQYF. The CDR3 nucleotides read TGTGCCAGCAGCTTACGCGGGACCCTCCGGGCAGATACGCAGTATTTT.

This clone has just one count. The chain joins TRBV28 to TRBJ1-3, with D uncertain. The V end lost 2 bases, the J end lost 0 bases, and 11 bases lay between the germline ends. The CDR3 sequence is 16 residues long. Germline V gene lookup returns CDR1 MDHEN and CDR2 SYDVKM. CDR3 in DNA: TGTGCCAGCAGTTTACAACTCACCACCTCTGGAAACACCATATATTTT. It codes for CASSLQLTTSGNTIYF.

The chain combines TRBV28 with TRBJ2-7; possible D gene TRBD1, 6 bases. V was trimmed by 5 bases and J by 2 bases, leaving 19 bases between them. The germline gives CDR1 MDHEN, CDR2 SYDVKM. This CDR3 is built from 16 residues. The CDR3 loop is CASSVLGQGRAYEQYF. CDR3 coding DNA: TGTGCCAGCAGTGTCCTTGGGCAGGGGCGCGCCTACGAGCAGTACTTC.

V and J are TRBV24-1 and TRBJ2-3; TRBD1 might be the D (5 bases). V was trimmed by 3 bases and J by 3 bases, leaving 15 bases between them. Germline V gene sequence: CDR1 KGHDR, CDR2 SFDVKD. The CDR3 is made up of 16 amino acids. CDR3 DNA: TGTGCCACCAGTGATCCACAGGTTATGGGAACAGATACGCAGTATTTT. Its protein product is CATSDPQVMGTDTQYF.

The CDR3 sequence: CASGANEQFF. In DNA form, the CDR3 reads TGTGCCAGCGGGGCGAATGAGCAGTTCTTC. This chain connects TRBV2 to TRBJ2-1; TRBD1 might be the D (5 bases). The CDR3 extends over 10 amino acids. CDR1 is SNHLY, CDR2 FYNNEI, per germline. Trimming stripped 8 bases from V and 7 bases from J, with 6 bases between.